This T cell receptor (beta chain) was profiled in a study of T cells after yellow fever vaccination. As for the study in general: Preparation of the low-cell-number fractions used SMART-Seq v4 Ultra Low Input.

This clonotype was observed many times. No antigen is known for it. TCRdb ran MiXCR on the 5' RACE reads and lists one entry per CDR3 protein. The data contain around 180,000 distinct CDR3 sequences, 6.2% of them seen just once; the ten biggest clones take up approximately 3%. V lost 0 bases and J lost 7, with 8 bases in between. CDR1 is SGHDT and CDR2 is YYEEEE in the germline V gene. The CDR3 consists of 13 residues. General study results and limits: The secondary response was weaker but peaked faster, day 5 versus 15. Re-detected after boosting: most primary clones, 96% of CD4 and about 85% of CD8.

Sequenced here: CD4+ T cells sorted from PBMCs, sampled on the day of the first yellow fever vaccination. This TCR derives from a man aged 18-30 years who received the YFV17D yellow fever vaccine. The chain combines TRBV5-6 with TRBJ2-1; D gene unclear. In nucleotides, the CDR3 is TGTGCCAGCAGCTTGGAGGACCTGAATGAGCAGTTCTTC. Its protein product is CASSLEDLNEQFF. The variable domain in full, with the rest retrieved from reference TRBV5-6 and TRBJ2-1, is DAGVTQSPTHLIKTRGQQVTLRCSPKSGHDTVSWYQQALGQGPQFIFQYYEEEERQRGNFPDRFSGHQFPNYSSELNVNALLLGDSALYLCASSLEDLNEQFFGPGTRLTVL.